The next 7 T cell receptor beta chains were all read from a single sample in a study of T cells in women clearing cervical HPV infection listed by TCRdb under 2018. The library was prepared using the immunoSEQ multiplex PCR assay. The table comes from immuneACCESS by way of TCRdb, which keeps in-frame sequences with V and J called. Part of the clones is missing from these tables; in studies checked, under half for an unresolved V gene and the rest for unknown reasons. This sample's table has entries for 25,000 to 35,000 clones. The ten biggest clones cover approximately 3% of the sample. Sequencing was carried out using blood buffy coat. The receptors were sampled from a woman between 18 and 69 years old with a cervical HPV16 infection that either progressed to CIN3+ or cleared (not recorded which).

For this clone: The CDR3 goes on 3 residues after the read ends, and that part is filled in from the germline J gene. The rearrangement links TRBV30 to TRBJ2-7, with D uncertain. Per the germline V gene, CDR1 is GTSNPN and CDR2 is SVGIG (reference sequence). The CDR3 loop spans 11 amino acids. V was pared by 1 base and J by 6 bases, with 7 bases between. Partial CDR3 DNA: TGTGCCTGGAGTGAGGGTATCGAG. Translating gives CAWSEGIE. The full-length CDR3 reads as CAWSEGIEQYF.

The part of the CDR3 DNA that was read is TGTGCCAGCTCACCTGGGCGTTTTCGCGAC. Encoded protein: CASSPGRFRD. The entire CDR3 reads CASSPGRFRDYTF. This rearrangement joins TRBV18 to TRBJ1-2; D uncertain. The sequenced fragment ends 3 residues before the CDR3 boundary, so the rest is inferred from the germline J gene. Germline assignment: CDR1 KGHSH and CDR2 LQKENI. This CDR3 has 13 residues. Looking up the rest from reference TRBV18 and TRBJ1-2 gives the full variable domain: NAGVMQNPRHLVRRRGQEARLRCSPMKGHSHVYWYRQLPEEGLKFMVYLQKENIIDESGMPKERFSAEFPKEGPSILRIQQVVRGDSAAYFCASSPGRFRDYTFGSGTRLTVV.

A word on this clone: The sequenced fragment ends 3 residues before the CDR3 boundary, so the rest is inferred from the germline J gene. The chain is built from TRBV2 and TRBJ2-7; 10 bases fit TRBD2. J lost 2 bases, V lost 5 bases, and 6 bases had no gene match. The CDR3 runs to 15 residues. CDR1 is SNHLY and CDR2 is FYNNEI in the germline V gene. The sequenced CDR3 bases are TGTGCCAGCAGTCTAGAGCGGGGGGGACCCTACGAG. Translating gives CASSLERGGPYE. The CDR3 in its entirety is CASSLERGGPYEQYF.

Of note for this clone: The read terminates 3 residues before the CDR3 end, so the remaining end is supplied by the germline J gene. The rearrangement links TRBV4-1 to TRBJ2-2, with D possibly TRBD1 on 5 matching bases. The V gene's germline CDR1 is MGHRA and CDR2 YSYEKL. The V and J ends lost 2 bases and 4 bases respectively, with 11 bases between them. The CDR3 loop spans 15 amino acids. The CDR3 protein is CASSQNRGSTGELFF. CDR3 DNA (partial): TGCGCCAGCAGCCAAAATAGGGGTTCCACCGGGGAG.

A remark on this clone: The missing CDR3 end, 3 residues past where the read stops, is filled in from the germline J gene. The chain joins TRBV30 to TRBJ1-1; no definite D call. V lost 5 bases and J lost 0, with 10 bases in between. The CDR3 is 13 residues long. CDR1 and CDR2 (germline): GTSNPN, SVGIG (reference sequence). The CDR3 DNA, read in part, is TGTGCCTGGGAAAGGGTACTGAACACTGAA. Translating it yields CAWERVLNTE. The complete CDR3 sequence is CAWERVLNTEAFF.

Note on this clone: The CDR3 extends 3 residues past the end of the read, so its final part is completed from the germline J gene. The chain couples TRBV12-3 or TRBV12-4 to TRBJ1-6; D is unclear. V was pared by 6 bases and J by 7 bases, with 16 bases between. The CDR3 consists of 15 residues. The CDR3 is CASRPGGSLNSPLHF. Incomplete CDR3 DNA: TGTGCCAGCAGGCCCGGAGGGTCTCTAAATTCACCC.

With regard to this clone: The observed sequence ends 3 residues before the CDR3 terminus, with the missing tail filled in from the germline J gene. This sequence joins TRBV19 and TRBJ2-3; TRBD2 matches 15 bases. V gave up 5 bases and J gave up 3 bases; unmatched junction bases: 0. The CDR3 has 15 amino acids. Germline loops: CDR1 LNHDA, CDR2 SQIVND (reference sequence). This CDR3 reads CASSGTSGRTDTQYF. Incomplete CDR3 DNA: TGTGCCAGTAGTGGGACTAGCGGGAGGACAGATACG.